One and the same sample provided the 13 T cell receptor beta chains below, sequenced in a study of CD8 T cells in Susac syndrome. RNA in amounts of roughly 0.5 to 1 ug was reverse transcribed with random hexamers. TCRdb re-called the immunoSEQ multiplex PCR reads through MiXCR, storing one row per CDR3 protein. The data show about 120,000 distinct CDR3 sequences, with 90% to 95% seen just once and 0.2% to 0.25% held by the top ten. The sequenced sample consisted of CD8+ T cells from PBMCs. Receptor source: a human donor with Susac syndrome.

This clonotype was observed a single time. This chain connects TRBV3-1 to TRBJ2-7; no clear D. This CDR3 is 14 amino acids long. V shed 4 bases and J shed 3 bases, with 13 bases lying between them. Germline loops: CDR1 LGHDT, CDR2 YNNKEL (reference sequence). Here the CDR3 DNA reads TGTGCCAGCAGCCCGAGGACGCTAGTCTACGAGCAGTACTTC. This codes for CASSPRTLVYEQYF.

V usage is TRBV11-2 and J usage is TRBJ1-6; D possibly corresponds to TRBD1 (5 bases). Germline V gene sequence: CDR1 SGHAT, CDR2 FQNNGV. Deletions cut 5 bases from V and 6 bases from J, with 23 bases between. This CDR3 contains 18 residues. The CDR3 loop reads CASSRTLATGATNSPLHF. CDR3 DNA: TGTGCCAGCAGCCGAACTCTCGCGACCGGGGCAACTAATTCACCCCTCCACTTT.

The V call is TRBV20-1, the J call TRBJ1-1; D remains unclear. CDR1 is DFQATT, CDR2 SNEGSKA, per germline (reference sequence). V was cut by 0 bases and J by 2 bases, with 10 bases left in between. The CDR3 runs to 14 residues. CDR3 in DNA: TGCAGTGCTAGAGATCAAACCTTCAACACTGAAGCTTTCTTT. Its protein is CSARDQTFNTEAFF.

The V call is TRBV7-9, the J call TRBJ1-1; D is perhaps TRBD1 (5 bases). The germline CDR1 and CDR2 sequences are SEHNR and FQNEAQ (reference sequence). The length of the CDR3 is 14 residues. With 1 base removed from V and 3 bases from J, the gap between germline ends came to 9 bases. As DNA, the CDR3 is TGTGCCAGCAGCTTAGTTCTGGGGGACACTGAAGCTTTCTTT. It translates to CASSLVLGDTEAFF. Full variable domain (remainder filled in from reference TRBV7-9 and TRBJ1-1): DTGVSQNPRHKITKRGQNVTFRCDPISEHNRLYWYRQTLGQGPEFLTYFQNEAQLEKSRLLSDRFSAERPKGSFSTLEIQRTEQGDSAMYLCASSLVLGDTEAFFGQGTRLTVV.

CDR3 in amino acids: CASSMVAVDTQYF. In DNA, the CDR3 is TGTGCCAGTAGTATGGTGGCAGTAGATACGCAGTATTTT. V is TRBV19 and J is TRBJ2-3; the D is unclear. There are 13 residues in the CDR3. Deletions cut 3 bases from V and 5 bases from J, with 9 bases between. From germline, CDR1 is LNHDA and CDR2 SQIVND (reference sequence).

The chain is built from TRBV20-1 and TRBJ1-1, with TRBD1 identical over 11 bases. Germline V gives CDR1 DFQATT, CDR2 SNEGSKA (reference sequence). J was trimmed by 1 base and V by 4 bases; bases with no gene match: 8. The CDR3 length is 16 residues. DNA for the CDR3: TGCAGTGCTACTTCCCCGGGACAGGGGGGGAACACTGAAGCTTTCTTT. This gives the protein CSATSPGQGGNTEAFF.

The chain carries TRBV25-1 and TRBJ2-7, with D perhaps given as TRBD1 or TRBD2 (5 bases each). Germline V gene data show CDR1 as MGHDK and CDR2 as SYGVNS. V dropped 2 bases and J dropped 6 bases, with 8 bases sitting between them. The CDR3 covers 12 residues. The CDR3 DNA follows: TGTGCCAGCAGTGAAGGGACCGGCGAGCAGTACTTC. It is translated as CASSEGTGEQYF.

The chain couples TRBV20-1 to TRBJ2-7; tentatively, D is TRBD2 (7 bases). Trimming removed 0 bases from V and 3 bases from J, with 18 bases in between. Per the germline V gene, CDR1 is DFQATT and CDR2 is SNEGSKA (reference sequence). The CDR3 runs to 16 residues. Here the CDR3 reads CSARDPQGRDYYEQYF. In DNA form, the CDR3 reads TGCAGTGCTAGAGACCCACAGGGAAGGGACTACTACGAGCAGTACTTC.

The chain recombines TRBV7-8 with TRBJ2-5, with TRBD2 identical over 8 bases. V was clipped by 1 base and J by 3 bases; unmatched bases: 4. Germline CDR1 and CDR2: SGHVS and FQNEAQ. The CDR3 has 15 residues. CDR3 in amino acids: CASSLVAGGKETQYF. The DNA for the CDR3 is TGTGCCAGCAGCTTAGTGGCGGGGGGCAAAGAGACCCAGTACTTC.

The chain joins TRBV13 to TRBJ2-2; D unclear. Germline-derived CDR1 and CDR2 are PRHDT and FYEKMQ (reference sequence). The CDR3 is 13 amino acids. V lost 0 bases and J lost 7, with 6 bases in between. CDR3 protein: CASSLGSIGELFF. The CDR3 DNA reads as TGTGCCAGCAGCTTAGGTTCCATCGGGGAGCTGTTTTTT.

This chain links TRBV27 with TRBJ1-4; no reliable D call. V lost 6 bases to trimming and J lost 3 bases, with 14 bases between them. This CDR3 comprises 15 residues. The V gene's germline CDR1 is MNHEY and CDR2 SMNVEV (reference sequence). In DNA, the CDR3 is TGTGCCAGCAGCGGCACTGGGATGCCTAATGAAAAACTGTTTTTT. Translating gives CASSGTGMPNEKLFF.

This clonotype was counted a single time. J is TRBJ2-3 and V is TRBV28, with 7 bases matching TRBD2. V shed 3 bases, J shed 0 bases, and the junction held 3 bases outside the gene matches. Germline V CDR1 and CDR2: MDHEN, SYDVKM. This CDR3 comprises 15 residues. The CDR3 reads CASSFSSGSTDTQYF. CDR3 nucleotides: TGTGCCAGCAGTTTCTCTAGCGGAAGCACAGATACGCAGTATTTT.

The rearrangement joins TRBV19 to TRBJ1-5, with D possibly TRBD1 on 5 matching bases. V was shortened by 2 bases and J by 7 bases, with 12 bases between the two germline ends. Germline V gene sequence: CDR1 LNHDA, CDR2 SQIVND (reference sequence). The CDR3 spans 14 residues. CDR3 sequence (DNA): TGTGCCAGTAGTATACAGGGATGGCGGCAGCCCCAGCATTTT. Encoded protein: CASSIQGWRQPQHF.